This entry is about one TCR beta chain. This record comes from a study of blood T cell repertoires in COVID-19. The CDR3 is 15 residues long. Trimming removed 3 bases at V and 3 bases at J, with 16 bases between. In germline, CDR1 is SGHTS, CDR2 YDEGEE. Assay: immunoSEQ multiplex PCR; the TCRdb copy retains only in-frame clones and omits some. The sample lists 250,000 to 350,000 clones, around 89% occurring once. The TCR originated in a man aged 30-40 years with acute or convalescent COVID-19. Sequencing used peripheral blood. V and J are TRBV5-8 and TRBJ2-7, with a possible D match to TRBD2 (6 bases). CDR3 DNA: TGTGCCAGCAGCTATGGACCGGGACTCGACTACGAGCAGTACTTC. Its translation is CASSYGPGLDYEQYF.